This T cell receptor (beta chain) was recorded in a study of blood T cell repertoires in COVID-19. About the research overall: Samples taken during acute and convalescent COVID-19 were collected in the United States, Italy and Spain. T cells, B-cell-depleted T cells, or PBMCs supplied cDNA or gDNA.

This CDR3 contains 13 residues. J gave up 7 bases and V 7 bases, and 9 bases lay outside the gene matches. From germline, CDR1 is MNHNY and CDR2 SVGAGI (reference sequence). The sample holds one count of this clone. The authors' processing: The assay estimated nucleated cells by amplifying reference gene primers. TCRdb's table, derived via immunoSEQ multiplex PCR, lists solely in-frame clones and lacks some. V and J calls and clone size come straight from that table; D and trimming were deduced from the DNA. The sample records some 110,000 clones, roughly 90% being singletons. This chain links TRBV6-6 with TRBJ1-1; 7 positions agree with TRBD1. The TCR comes from a man in his sixties or seventies who had recovered from COVID-19. Sequencing was performed on peripheral blood. CDR3 protein: CASNLGQASEAFF. CDR3 nucleotides: TGTGCCAGCAACCTTGGACAGGCTAGTGAAGCTTTCTTT.